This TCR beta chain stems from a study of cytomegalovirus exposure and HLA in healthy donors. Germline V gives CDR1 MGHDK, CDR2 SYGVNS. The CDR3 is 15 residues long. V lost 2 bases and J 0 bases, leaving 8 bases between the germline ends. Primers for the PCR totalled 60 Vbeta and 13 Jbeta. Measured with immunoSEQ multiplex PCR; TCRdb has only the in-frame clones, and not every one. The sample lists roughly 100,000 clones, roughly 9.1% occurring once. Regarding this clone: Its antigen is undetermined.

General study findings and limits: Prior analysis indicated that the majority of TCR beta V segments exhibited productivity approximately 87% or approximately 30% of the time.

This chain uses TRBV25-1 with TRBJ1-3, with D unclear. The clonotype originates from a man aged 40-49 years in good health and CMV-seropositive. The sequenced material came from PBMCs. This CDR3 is CASSEREASGNTIYF. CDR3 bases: TGTGCCAGCAGTGAAAGGGAGGCCTCTGGAAACACCATATATTTT.